What follows describes a single T cell receptor beta chain. Its antigen is currently unknown. This specimen comes from a study of T cell responses to AZD1222 COVID-19 vaccine. This CDR3 comprises 15 residues. Per the germline V gene, CDR1 is MDHEN and CDR2 is SYDVKM. The J segment lost 1 base and the V segment lost 5 bases, leaving 5 bases of the junction unmatched. The study's findings and limits: Two AZD1222 doses significantly raised spike-specific TCR breadth and depth over controls. At baseline, just a handful of AZD1222 recipients tested seropositive. Most donors were white British, females outnumbered males, and clonal diversity was possibly underestimated.

Second-dose intervals of approximately 4 or approximately 12 weeks were pooled. Produced via immunoSEQ multiplex PCR; TCRdb's table is partial and in-frame only. The table lists tens of thousands of clones, 80% of them singletons. The origin of this receptor is an adult who received the AZD1222 COVID-19 vaccine. The gene calls are TRBV28 and TRBJ2-7; 10 bases map to TRBD1. Sequences were derived from peripheral blood, sampled 28 days after the second AZD1222 dose. The CDR3 sequence: CASSPTGGRSYEQYF. The CDR3 nucleotides are TGTGCCAGCAGTCCGACAGGGGGCCGGTCCTACGAGCAGTACTTC.